The rows below give T cell receptor beta chains drawn from one sample of a study of graft-versus-host responses after intestinal transplantation. No antigen is known for these receptors. Generated by immunoSEQ multiplex PCR, the TCRdb table keeps only in-frame clones and is missing some. Here the sample spans about 73,000 clones, nearly 90% being singletons. Sequencing used unstimulated CD8+ T cells sorted from spleen or lymph node cells, obtained before transplant. These receptors were collected from a human donor who was the organ donor for an intestinal transplant. Each CDR3 is given with its conserved first and last residue. D genes are given only for firm matches. The size field is filled for only some rows; it gives once, few, many or a size class.

TRBV11-2	TRBJ1-2	.	.	CASSLDPGEGYTF	TGTGCCAGCAGCTTAGATCCCGGTGAAGGCTACACCTTC
TRBV13	TRBJ2-1	TRBD1	.	CASSHRQGAIYEQFF	TGTGCCAGCAGCCACCGACAGGGGGCTATCTATGAGCAGTTCTTC
TRBV11-1	TRBJ2-2	.	.	CASSLSYTGELFF	TGTGCCAGCAGCTTAAGCTACACCGGGGAGCTGTTTTTT
TRBV7-9	TRBJ1-1	.	.	CASSLVGWGVGNTEAFF	TGTGCCAGCAGCTTAGTAGGTTGGGGGGTTGGGAACACTGAAGCTTTCTTT
TRBV27	TRBJ1-6	.	.	CASSHGWSNSPLHF	TGTGCCAGCAGCCATGGATGGAGTAATTCACCCCTCCACTTT
TRBV6-5	TRBJ1-2	.	.	CASSYRQGNYGYTF	TGTGCCAGCAGTTATCGACAAGGTAACTATGGCTACACCTTC
TRBV6-1	TRBJ2-1	TRBD1	.	CASSDPGQAWGEQFF	TGTGCCAGCAGTGACCCGGGACAGGCCTGGGGTGAGCAGTTCTTC
TRBV2	TRBJ2-1	.	.	CASSGEEASGNEQFF	TGTGCCAGCAGTGGGGAAGAGGCCTCAGGGAATGAGCAGTTCTTC
TRBV9	TRBJ1-2	TRBD1	.	CASSRTGFNDLNYGYTF	TGTGCCAGCAGCCGGACAGGGTTTAACGACCTTAACTATGGCTACACCTTC
TRBV9	TRBJ1-3	.	.	CASSVGGGSGNTIYF	TGTGCCAGCAGCGTAGGGGGGGGGTCTGGAAACACCATATATTTT
TRBV7-2	TRBJ2-5	TRBD2	.	CASSRPAGGQETQYF	TGTGCCAGCAGCCGCCCGGCGGGGGGCCAAGAGACCCAGTACTTC
TRBV6-5	TRBJ1-2	TRBD1	.	CASSLFTGVGYTF	TGTGCCAGCAGCCTTTTCACAGGGGTCGGCTACACCTTC
TRBV5-1	TRBJ2-3	TRBD2	.	CASSTERGFTDTQYF	TGCGCCAGCAGCACCGAGCGGGGATTCACAGATACGCAGTATTTT
TRBV4-1	TRBJ2-6	TRBD2	.	CATGSGESGANVLTF	TGCGCCACCGGGAGCGGGGAGTCTGGGGCCAACGTCCTGACTTTC
TRBV30	TRBJ1-2	.	.	CAWMPTGGLTGGYTF	TGTGCCTGGATGCCGACCGGAGGGCTCACGGGTGGCTACACCTTC
TRBV6-5	TRBJ2-1	.	few	CASSTSRYNEQFF	TGTGCCAGCAGTACATCTAGGTACAATGAGCAGTTCTTC
TRBV5-1	TRBJ2-2	.	.	CASSYGQTNTGELFF	TGCGCCAGCAGCTACGGACAGACGAACACCGGGGAGCTGTTTTTT
TRBV27	TRBJ1-2	.	.	CASSGTDGGGRYTF	TGTGCCAGCAGTGGCACAGACGGAGGTGGACGCTACACCTTC
TRBV4-3	TRBJ1-1	TRBD1	.	CASSQDNRGLGTEAFF	TGCGCCAGCAGCCAAGATAACAGGGGGCTTGGCACTGAAGCTTTCTTT
TRBV4-2	TRBJ1-6	.	.	CASSQAGRVNSPLHF	TGTGCCAGCAGCCAAGCAGGCAGGGTTAATTCACCCCTCCACTTT
TRBV4-3	TRBJ1-6	.	.	CASSQQGFDNSPLHF	TGCGCCAGCAGCCAACAGGGCTTTGATAATTCACCCCTCCACTTT
TRBV4-3	TRBJ2-5	.	.	CASSPLLDSQETQYF	TGCGCCAGCAGCCCGCTTTTAGACAGCCAAGAGACCCAGTACTTC
TRBV5-6	TRBJ2-2	.	.	CASTYRQFSNTGELFF	TGTGCCAGCACCTACCGACAGTTCTCGAACACCGGGGAGCTGTTTTTT
TRBV7-3	TRBJ2-3	.	.	CASSLNTAPTDTQYF	TGTGCCAGCAGCTTAAATACAGCCCCTACTGATACGCAGTATTTT
TRBV4-3	TRBJ2-5	.	.	CASSQDLGGKETQYF	TGCGCCAGCAGCCAAGATCTAGGCGGGAAAGAGACCCAGTACTTC
TRBV4-3	TRBJ1-2	TRBD1	.	CASSQDLGTGDYGYTF	TGCGCCAGCAGCCAAGATTTAGGGACAGGGGACTATGGCTACACCTTC
TRBV9	TRBJ1-1	.	.	CASSAGQNTEAFF	TGTGCCAGCAGCGCGGGACAGAACACTGAAGCTTTCTTT
TRBV7-9	TRBJ2-1	TRBD1	.	CASSFSTGGRNEQFF	TGTGCCAGCAGCTTTTCCACAGGGGGCCGGAATGAGCAGTTCTTC
TRBV5-4	TRBJ2-1	TRBD2	.	CASSLVRAGGIEQFF	TGTGCCAGCAGCTTGGTTCGAGCGGGGGGGATCGAGCAGTTCTTC